Presented here are 21 T cell receptor beta chains from one specimen sequenced in a study of blood T cell repertoires in COVID-19. Here immunoSEQ multiplex PCR was the method, and the copy in TCRdb shows in-frame clones only, minus some. The table includes approximately 450,000 clones, approximately 90% detected once. The sample was peripheral blood. The receptors were gathered from a woman in her twenties or thirties with acute or convalescent COVID-19.

The chain couples TRBV30 to TRBJ2-3; no reliable D call. Germline V gene sequence: CDR1 GTSNPN, CDR2 SVGIG (reference sequence). The CDR3 totals 14 residues. With 3 bases removed from V and 2 bases from J, the gap between germline ends came to 12 bases. CDR3 sequence: CAWRGQRFTDTQYF. In nucleotides, the CDR3 is TGTGCCTGGAGGGGTCAGCGATTCACAGATACGCAGTATTTT.

V and J are TRBV5-1 and TRBJ2-1, with 9 bases that match TRBD1. Germline V gives CDR1 SGHRS, CDR2 YFSETQ. V lost 6 bases and J lost 7; bases outside the gene matches: 8. CDR3 length equals 14 residues. CDR3 sequence reads: CASKGQGIWNEQFF. The CDR3 DNA sequence: TGCGCCAGCAAGGGACAGGGTATTTGGAATGAGCAGTTCTTC.

V gene TRBV13 combines with J gene TRBJ2-3; D unclear. Germline CDR1 is PRHDT and CDR2 is FYEKMQ (reference sequence). Trimming left V 3 bases short and J 4 bases short, with 11 bases between. CDR3 length equals 14 residues. CDR3 coding DNA: TGTGCCAGCAGCTTCTCGGGTGCGGCAGATACGCAGTATTTT. Residues: CASSFSGAADTQYF.

This chain uses TRBV6-5 with TRBJ1-3; 7 positions agree with TRBD1. Germline loops: CDR1 MNHEY, CDR2 SVGAGI. CDR3 size: 14 residues. V was pared by 6 bases and J by 4 bases, with 6 bases of the junction left unmatched. CDR3: CASRMTGRGNTIYF. The DNA for the CDR3 is TGTGCCAGCAGGATGACAGGGAGAGGAAACACCATATATTTT.

The J gene is TRBJ2-7, the V gene TRBV5-1; D remains unclear. CDR1 and CDR2 from the germline V gene are SGHRS and YFSETQ. V was pared by 2 bases and J by 0 bases, with 9 bases between. CDR3 length: 14 amino acids. Written as DNA, the CDR3 is TGCGCCAGCAGCTTTGGGCAGGTCTCCTACGAGCAGTACTTC. The encoded protein is CASSFGQVSYEQYF. Full variable domain (outside the CDR3, taken from reference TRBV5-1 and TRBJ2-7): KAGVTQTPRYLIKTRGQQVTLSCSPISGHRSVSWYQQTPGQGLQFLFEYFSETQRNKGNFPGRFSGRQFSNSRSEMNVSTLELGDSALYLCASSFGQVSYEQYFGPGTRLTVT.

This rearrangement joins TRBV10-2 to TRBJ1-5; D perhaps matches TRBD1 (5 bases). The germline CDR1 and CDR2 sequences are WSHSY and SAAADI. This CDR3 spans 16 amino acids. Deletions cut 6 bases from V and 0 bases from J, with 15 bases between. The CDR3 loop reads CASRSGTGNSNQPQHF. The CDR3 coding sequence is TGCGCCAGCAGGTCCGGGACTGGCAATAGCAATCAGCCCCAGCATTTT.

This sequence joins TRBV10-1 and TRBJ1-1; D is possibly TRBD1 (5 bases). Germline V gives CDR1 WNHNN, CDR2 SYGVQD (reference sequence). The CDR3 is 13 residues long. V was shortened by 8 bases and J by 0 bases, with 10 bases between the two germline ends. This CDR3 reads CASRQTLNTEAFF. CDR3 bases: TGCGCCAGCCGACAGACTCTGAACACTGAAGCTTTCTTT.

The chain has TRBV11-2 and TRBJ1-2; 7 bases align to TRBD1. V shed 2 bases, J shed 0 bases, and the junction held 12 bases outside the gene matches. This CDR3 contains 18 residues. From germline, CDR1 is SGHAT and CDR2 FQNNGV. CDR3 sequence (DNA): TGTGCCAGCAGCTTATGGGTAGGTAGGGGGCTAACTAACTATGGCTACACCTTC. This translates into CASSLWVGRGLTNYGYTF. Looking up the rest from reference TRBV11-2 and TRBJ1-2 gives the full variable domain: EAGVAQSPRYKIIEKRQSVAFWCNPISGHATLYWYQQILGQGPKLLIQFQNNGVVDDSQLPKDRFSAERLKGVDSTLKIQPAKLEDSAVYLCASSLWVGRGLTNYGYTFGSGTRLTVV.

The rearrangement uses TRBV6-5 and TRBJ1-6; D is possibly TRBD1 (6 bases). The CDR3 loop spans 15 amino acids. V was cut by 7 bases and J by 5 bases, with 15 bases left in between. Per germline, CDR1 MNHEY and CDR2 SVGAGI. The CDR3 loop is CASKISGTHNSPLHF. The CDR3 nucleotides are TGTGCCAGCAAGATTTCCGGGACACATAATTCACCCCTCCACTTT.

The table lists this clone with a few counts. V and J are TRBV7-8 and TRBJ2-2, with D perhaps matching TRBD2 (6 bases). Germline V gene data show CDR1 as SGHVS and CDR2 as FQNEAQ. The germline V and J ends were trimmed by 7 bases and 1 base, with 10 bases remaining between them. CDR3 length: 14 residues. Here the CDR3 DNA reads TGTGCCAGCATCGCCGGGGGGAACACCGGGGAGCTGTTTTTT. This codes for CASIAGGNTGELFF.

V and J are TRBV24-1 and TRBJ2-7; 7 bases fit TRBD1. Trimming took 2 bases from V and 3 from J; bases not matched to a gene: 9. CDR1 is KGHDR, CDR2 SFDVKD, per germline. The length of the CDR3 is 16 residues. The CDR3 spells CATSDSKTGHLYEQYF. The CDR3 nucleotides are TGTGCCACCAGTGATTCCAAGACAGGGCACCTCTACGAGCAGTACTTC.

The chain couples TRBV28 to TRBJ1-5, with D unresolved. The CDR3 has 20 residues. Deletions cut 6 bases from V and 6 bases from J, with 33 bases between. Germline V gene data show CDR1 as MDHEN and CDR2 as SYDVKM. The CDR3 DNA is TGTGCCAGCAGCCCAGTAAGAGGCCTACTTGGCGCCGGGTCGGGTCAGCCCCAGCATTTT. This encodes CASSPVRGLLGAGSGQPQHF.

This rearrangement joins TRBV5-1 to TRBJ2-7, with TRBD1 identical over 9 bases. The CDR3 extends over 15 amino acids. Germline CDR1 and CDR2: SGHRS and YFSETQ. Germline trimming cut 0 bases from V and 3 bases from J; bases unmatched to any gene: 4. The CDR3 DNA follows: TGCGCCAGCAGCTTGGAGGACAGGGGAGACTACGAGCAGTACTTC. Protein product: CASSLEDRGDYEQYF.

V gene TRBV27 combines with J gene TRBJ1-6; D may be TRBD1 (5 bases). Looked up from germline, CDR1 is MNHEY and CDR2 is SMNVEV (reference sequence). The CDR3 contains 19 residues. Trimming removed 6 bases at V and 0 bases at J, with 21 bases between. The CDR3 loop reads CASSRQLPVPSSYNSPLHF. In DNA form, the CDR3 reads TGTGCCAGCAGCCGACAGTTACCGGTCCCCAGCTCCTATAATTCACCCCTCCACTTT.

CDR3: CASSQKLFDLAGGRNEQFF. The CDR3, as DNA: TGTGCCAGCAGCCAAAAGCTTTTCGATCTAGCGGGGGGGAGGAATGAGCAGTTCTTC. The J gene is TRBJ2-1, the V gene TRBV4-2; 12 positions agree with TRBD2. After removal of 2 bases from V and 7 bases from J, the junction contained 15 bases not matched to a gene. CDR3 length equals 19 residues. Germline V gene sequence: CDR1 LGHNA, CDR2 YNFKEQ.

The sample holds a few counts of this clone. The chain couples TRBV4-1 to TRBJ2-5; D gene uncertain. CDR3 length equals 17 residues. Germline values: CDR1 MGHRA, CDR2 YSYEKL. Trimming cost V 3 bases and J 4 bases, with 21 bases left between them. The CDR3: CASSHPNEARRRETQYF. The CDR3 DNA reads TGCGCCAGCAGCCACCCCAACGAGGCCAGACGGAGAGAGACCCAGTACTTC.

This rearrangement joins TRBV5-1 to TRBJ2-1, with D possibly TRBD2 on 6 matching bases. V lost 0 bases to trimming and J lost 8 bases, with 9 bases between them. The CDR3 spans 13 residues. The germline V gene has CDR1 SGHRS and CDR2 YFSETQ. CDR3 sequence reads: CASSLVGGDEQFF. The CDR3 region has the DNA TGCGCCAGCAGCTTGGTAGGAGGGGATGAGCAGTTCTTC.

This rearrangement joins TRBV6-4 to TRBJ2-3; TRBD2 matches 10 bases. The germline CDR1 and CDR2 sequences are MRHNA and SNTAGT. J lost 5 bases, V lost 6 bases, and 8 bases had no gene match. The CDR3 sequence is 15 residues long. The CDR3 reads CASRERGGPEDTQYF. Here the CDR3 DNA reads TGTGCCAGCAGAGAGCGGGGGGGCCCGGAAGATACGCAGTATTTT.

This clone was seen a handful of times. V gene TRBV5-1 combines with J gene TRBJ1-4, with 10 bases fitting TRBD1. Germline assignment: CDR1 SGHRS and CDR2 YFSETQ. The CDR3 sequence is 13 residues long. Trimming took 4 bases from V and 11 from J; bases not matched to a gene: 5. CDR3 sequence: CASSGGTGEKLFF. CDR3 nucleotides: TGCGCCAGCAGCGGGGGGACAGGGGAGAAACTGTTTTTT.

The V call is TRBV15, the J call TRBJ2-7; TRBD2 might be the D (5 bases). The CDR3 is 16 amino acids. Trimming stripped 0 bases from V and 4 bases from J, with 16 bases between. Germline values: CDR1 LNHNV, CDR2 YYDKDF (reference sequence). The DNA for the CDR3 is TGTGCCACCAGCAGAGAACGACCCGAGACGGGGTACGAGCAGTACTTC. It specifies CATSRERPETGYEQYF.

Turning to this clone: Additional DNA sequences in this sample encode the identical CDR3. The rearrangement joins TRBV5-4 to TRBJ1-2, with 7 bases aligning to TRBD1. J was trimmed by 4 bases and V by 2 bases; bases with no gene match: 5. Germline V gene sequence: CDR1 SGHNT, CDR2 YYREEE (reference sequence). This CDR3 has 14 amino acids. CDR3 in DNA: TGTGCCAGCAGCTTAGGTTCAGGGGGCTATGGCTACACCTTC. Its translation: CASSLGSGGYGYTF.